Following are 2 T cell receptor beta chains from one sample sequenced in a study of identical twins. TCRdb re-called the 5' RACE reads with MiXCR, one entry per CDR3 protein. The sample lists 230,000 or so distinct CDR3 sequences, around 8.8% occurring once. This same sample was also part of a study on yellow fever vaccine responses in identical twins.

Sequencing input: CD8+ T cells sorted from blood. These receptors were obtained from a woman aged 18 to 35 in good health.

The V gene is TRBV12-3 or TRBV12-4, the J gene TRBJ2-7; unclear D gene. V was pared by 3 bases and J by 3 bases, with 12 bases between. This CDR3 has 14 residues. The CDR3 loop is CASSFGGIDYEQYF. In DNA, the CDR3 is TGTGCCAGCAGTTTCGGTGGGATCGACTACGAGCAGTACTTC.

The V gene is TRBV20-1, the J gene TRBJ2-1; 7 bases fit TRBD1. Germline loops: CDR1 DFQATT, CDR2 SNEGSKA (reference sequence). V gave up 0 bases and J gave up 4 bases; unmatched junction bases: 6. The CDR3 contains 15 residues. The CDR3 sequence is CSARDPGQPYNEQFF. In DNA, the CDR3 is TGCAGTGCTAGAGACCCGGGACAGCCATACAATGAGCAGTTCTTC.